This record covers a single T cell receptor beta chain. Its antigen is unknown. This entry is derived from a study of cytomegalovirus exposure and HLA in healthy donors. The assay was immunoSEQ multiplex PCR, and TCRdb's table has in-frame clones only and misses some. The sample comprises about 49,000 clones, 94% of which are singletons, and 7.8% rests with the top ten. CDR3 size: 15 residues. Trimming took off 2 bases at V and 4 bases at J, with 12 bases between the two ends. The study, taken as a whole, reports: Researchers counted around 180 TCR beta chains as cytomegalovirus-associated.

The clonotype was recovered from a woman between 18 and 29 years old in good health and CMV-seropositive. Sequences were obtained from PBMCs. This chain uses TRBV6-7 with TRBJ1-5; possible D gene TRBD1, 6 bases. TRBV6-7 is an ORF, and what it does is uncertain. CDR3 coding DNA: TGTGCCAGCAGTTACGACAGGACGGTTAATCAGCCCCAGCATTTT. It specifies CASSYDRTVNQPQHF.